Presented here are 18 T cell receptor beta chains from one specimen sequenced in a study of graft-versus-host responses after intestinal transplantation. Assay: immunoSEQ multiplex PCR; the TCRdb copy retains only in-frame clones and omits some. The sample carries nearly 45,000 clones, more than 85% recorded once. The material sequenced was PBMCs, taken 524 days after transplant. These receptors all stem from a human patient who received an intestinal transplant, so some T cells may come from the graft donor.

The CDR3 coding sequence is TGTGCCAGCAGCCCCAGGGCTAGCTTAAACACCGGGGAGCTGTTTTTT. It is translated as CASSPRASLNTGELFF. The chain employs TRBV14 and TRBJ2-2; D tentatively reads TRBD1 or TRBD2 (5 bases each). V was cut by 4 bases and J by 2 bases, with 14 bases left in between. The germline V gene has CDR1 SGHDN and CDR2 FVKESK. CDR3 length equals 16 residues.

V and J are TRBV5-6 and TRBJ2-1; 12 nucleotides agree with TRBD2. This CDR3 contains 18 residues. The germline V gene encodes CDR1 SGHDT and CDR2 YYEEEE. V dropped 4 bases and J dropped 2; count of bases not matched to a gene: 10. The CDR3 region has the DNA TGTGCCAGCAGCCAGGGAGGACTAGCGGGATACACCTACAATGAGCAGTTCTTC. It specifies CASSQGGLAGYTYNEQFF. The full variable domain, completed using reference TRBV5-6 and TRBJ2-1, is DAGVTQSPTHLIKTRGQQVTLRCSPKSGHDTVSWYQQALGQGPQFIFQYYEEEERQRGNFPDRFSGHQFPNYSSELNVNALLLGDSALYLCASSQGGLAGYTYNEQFFGPGTRLTVL.

The chain combines TRBV7-9 with TRBJ1-1; a possible D gene is TRBD1 (5 bases). Germline values: CDR1 SEHNR, CDR2 FQNEAQ (reference sequence). V was cut by 1 base and J by 9 bases, with 9 bases left in between. The CDR3 has 12 residues. The CDR3 DNA is TGTGCCAGCAGCTTAGTGGGACTCCAAGCTTTCTTT. It yields the protein CASSLVGLQAFF.

This clone was seen just once. The chain joins TRBV5-6 to TRBJ2-1; a possible D gene is TRBD2 (5 bases). V dropped 9 bases and J dropped 9 bases, with 16 bases sitting between them. Germline CDR1 and CDR2: SGHDT and YYEEEE. The CDR3 is 12 amino acids. CDR3 nucleotides: TGTGCCACAACTAGGATCAACTCTGAGCAGTTCTTC. Residues: CATTRINSEQFF.

The rearrangement links TRBV6-5 to TRBJ2-7; D call uncertain. CDR1 is MNHEY, CDR2 SVGAGI, per germline. The CDR3 consists of 13 residues. Trimming stripped 4 bases from V and 3 bases from J, with 10 bases between. CDR3 coding DNA: TGTGCCAGCAGTTTCGGCAGGAGCTACGAGCAGTACTTC. Residues: CASSFGRSYEQYF.

The V and J genes are TRBV11-2 and TRBJ2-5, with D unresolved. CDR1 is SGHAT, CDR2 FQNNGV, per germline. There are 15 residues in the CDR3. The V end lost 0 bases, the J end lost 1 base, and 9 bases lay between the germline ends. CDR3 protein: CASSLEVGPQETQYF. DNA for the CDR3: TGTGCCAGCAGCTTAGAGGTCGGGCCCCAAGAGACCCAGTACTTC.

Here the CDR3 DNA reads TGTGCCAGCAGTTACCGGGAGGGACAGGGAAATGAAAAACTGTTTTTT. It specifies CASSYREGQGNEKLFF. The chain recombines TRBV6-5 with TRBJ1-4; 9 bases line up with TRBD1. Trimming at V came to 2 bases and at J to 5 bases, leaving 6 bases not matched to a gene. This CDR3 has 16 residues. CDR1 and CDR2 (germline): MNHEY, SVGAGI.

V is TRBV27 and J is TRBJ2-5, with 9 bases that match TRBD2. The germline gives CDR1 MNHEY, CDR2 SMNVEV (reference sequence). This CDR3 has 16 amino acids. With V trimmed by 5 bases and J by 2 bases, 9 bases remained unmatched. The CDR3 spells CASSPTGTSRQETQYF. The CDR3 nucleotides are TGTGCCAGCAGTCCTACCGGGACTAGCCGACAAGAGACCCAGTACTTC.

V and J are TRBV7-9 and TRBJ2-6; 13 positions agree with TRBD2. After removal of 6 bases from V and 2 bases from J, the junction contained 7 bases not matched to a gene. From germline, CDR1 is SEHNR and CDR2 FQNEAQ (reference sequence). This CDR3 has 18 amino acids. The DNA for the CDR3 is TGTGCCAGCAGACCGGGACTAGCGGGATACACTGGGGCCAACGTCCTGACTTTC. Translated: CASRPGLAGYTGANVLTF.

This sequence joins TRBV6-4 and TRBJ2-1; 9 bases are a match to TRBD1. V gave up 2 bases and J gave up 4 bases; unmatched junction bases: 0. CDR1 is MRHNA and CDR2 is SNTAGT in the germline V gene. This CDR3 contains 14 residues. CDR3 sequence: CASSDGQGYNEQFF. DNA of the CDR3: TGTGCCAGCAGTGACGGACAGGGGTACAATGAGCAGTTCTTC.

The rearrangement joins TRBV7-2 to TRBJ2-7, with TRBD1 as a possible D gene (5 bases). The CDR3 spans 14 residues. Trimming removed 3 bases from V and 1 base from J, with 10 bases in between. CDR1 is SGHTA and CDR2 is FQGNSA in the germline V gene. The CDR3: CASSFHRRSYEQYF. The CDR3 DNA sequence: TGTGCCAGCAGCTTCCACAGGCGATCCTACGAGCAGTACTTC.

The DNA for the CDR3 is TGCGCCAGCAGCCAAGATGTAGGCCTGTTGAACACTGAAGCTTTCTTT. Translated: CASSQDVGLLNTEAFF. The chain is built from TRBV4-3 and TRBJ1-1; D gene uncertain. The germline CDR1 and CDR2 sequences are LGHNA and YSLEER. The CDR3 runs 16 residues. V lost 0 bases and J 0 bases, leaving 11 bases between the germline ends.

The rearrangement links TRBV2 to TRBJ2-3, with 7 bases matching TRBD2. V shed 3 bases, J shed 4 bases, and the junction held 10 bases outside the gene matches. The CDR3 runs 16 residues. Germline V gene sequence: CDR1 SNHLY, CDR2 FYNNEI. The CDR3 DNA reads TGTGCCAGCAGTGATCTACGGACTAGTCGTCCAGATACGCAGTATTTT. It codes for CASSDLRTSRPDTQYF.

The V gene is TRBV19, the J gene TRBJ2-7; D not resolved. V lost 3 bases to trimming and J lost 1 base, with 13 bases between them. CDR3 length: 15 residues. Germline lookup yields CDR1 LNHDA and CDR2 SQIVND (reference sequence). The CDR3 protein is CASSIHKDGSYEQYF. CDR3 bases: TGTGCCAGTAGTATTCACAAGGATGGGTCCTACGAGCAGTACTTC.

This rearrangement joins TRBV21-1 to TRBJ2-1; the table names TRBD1, a call not compared with the DNA. TRBV21-1 is labeled a pseudogene. CDR3 length: 14 amino acids. DNA for the CDR3: TGTGCCAGCAGCCCGCCAGGGGCGGATAATGAGCAGTTCTTC. It translates to CASSPPGADNEQFF.

This clone was seen just once. This rearrangement joins TRBV4-1 to TRBJ2-1, with TRBD1 matching over 9 bases. V lost 4 bases and J lost 5; bases outside the gene matches: 6. This CDR3 is built from 15 residues. CDR1 is MGHRA, CDR2 YSYEKL, per germline. CDR3 amino acids: CASSRTGEKNNEQFF. DNA of the CDR3: TGCGCCAGCAGCCGGACAGGGGAAAAGAACAATGAGCAGTTCTTC.

The chain couples TRBV7-9 to TRBJ2-1, with unresolved D. The CDR3 sequence is 15 residues long. Per the germline V gene, CDR1 is SEHNR and CDR2 is FQNEAQ (reference sequence). Trimming left V 6 bases short and J 0 bases short, with 12 bases between. Here the CDR3 reads CASRSEEYSYNEQFF. The CDR3 DNA is TGTGCCAGCAGGTCTGAGGAGTACTCCTACAATGAGCAGTTCTTC.

V is TRBV27 and J is TRBJ2-3, with 7 positions matching TRBD2. Germline V gene data show CDR1 as MNHEY and CDR2 as SMNVEV (reference sequence). V dropped 0 bases and J dropped 4; count of bases not matched to a gene: 10. This CDR3 comprises 17 residues. The CDR3 DNA is TGTGCCAGCAGTTTATCCCTGGGACTAAACACGGCAGATACGCAGTATTTT. Amino acids: CASSLSLGLNTADTQYF.